Shown below are 30 T cell receptor beta chains from a single sample sequenced in a study of regulatory T cells in long-lasting Graves disease. Through Arm-PCR of CDR3 regions and iRepertoire HTBI primers, TCR beta libraries were built. TCRdb independently ran MiXCR on the multiplex PCR reads; one entry per CDR3 protein. The table lists under 500,000 distinct CDR3 sequences, around 21% of them singletons. The sample's time point: persistent/refractory GD, antithyroid drugs over 5 years with positive TRAb. PBMC RNA served as the TCR library source. The sample in question was peripheral blood mononuclear cells (PBMCs), obtained when the disease was refractory, from a patient treated with antithyroid drugs. The source of these receptors is a female donor with Graves disease.

This clonotype was observed a handful of times. The chain uses TRBV6-2 or TRBV6-3 and TRBJ2-2; TRBD2 agrees at 8 bases. CDR3 length equals 13 residues. V lost 9 bases and J lost 5; bases outside the gene matches: 5. In germline, CDR1 is MNHEY, CDR2 SVGEGT. CDR3 protein: CASRAGATGELFF. In DNA form, the CDR3 reads TGTGCCAGTCGAGCGGGAGCGACCGGGGAGCTGTTTTTT.

The chain carries TRBV27 and TRBJ2-7; either TRBD1 or TRBD2 may fit D (6 bases each). V was cut by 5 bases and J by 5 bases, with 19 bases left in between. Germline lookup yields CDR1 MNHEY and CDR2 SMNVEV (reference sequence). This CDR3 contains 15 residues. The CDR3 region is CASSLGGSMAHEQYF. DNA for the CDR3: TGTGCCAGCAGTCTAGGGGGGAGCATGGCCCACGAGCAGTACTTC.

This clonotype was observed many times. This chain joins TRBV27 and TRBJ1-2; D might be TRBD1 (5 bases). Per the germline V gene, CDR1 is MNHEY and CDR2 is SMNVEV (reference sequence). Trimming took 5 bases from V and 4 from J, leaving 11 bases between them. CDR3 length: 13 residues. CDR3 in amino acids: CASSARGSYGYTF. The CDR3 DNA reads TGTGCCAGCAGTGCAAGGGGATCCTATGGCTACACCTTC.

This clonotype was counted a few times. The V and J genes are TRBV29-1 and TRBJ2-7; D is ambiguous. There are 12 residues in the CDR3. Germline CDR1 reads SQVTM; CDR2 reads ANQGSEA. V was clipped by 1 base and J by 5 bases, with 9 bases between them. CDR3 in DNA: TGCAGCGTTGAAGGGGGAAGAAACGAGCAGTACTTC. As protein: CSVEGGRNEQYF.

This clonotype has only a few counts. CDR3 region: CASSTDSYSYNEQFF. CDR3 bases: TGTGCCAGCAGCACGGACAGTTACTCCTACAATGAGCAGTTCTTC. The chain is built from TRBV6-1 and TRBJ2-1; D possibly corresponds to TRBD1 (6 bases). Between the trimmed V and J ends, which lost 6 bases and 0 bases, there was a span of 12 bases. CDR3 length: 15 amino acids. Per germline, CDR1 MNHNS and CDR2 SASEGT.

This clonotype was detected a few times. The chain employs TRBV6-2 or TRBV6-3 and TRBJ1-6; D unresolved. Germline V gene data show CDR1 as MNHEY and CDR2 as SVGEGT. This CDR3 spans 15 amino acids. Trimming took off 4 bases at V and 9 bases at J, with 16 bases between the two ends. CDR3 sequence: CASSSADRLSSPLHF. CDR3 sequence (DNA): TGTGCCAGCAGTTCCGCGGACCGATTGAGTTCACCCCTCCACTTT.

Comment on this clonotype: A read error is possible here, since a much larger clone lies one base away. Since no conserved phenylalanine or tryptophan closes the CDR3, a read error is the likely cause. The chain joins TRBV11-2 to TRBJ2-7; D remains ambiguous. The CDR3 is 14 residues long. CDR1 is SGHAT and CDR2 is FQNNGV in the germline V gene. V lost 4 bases to trimming and J lost 2 bases, with 12 bases between them. The CDR3 is CASSSNWATYEQYC. The CDR3 bases are TGTGCCAGCAGCTCAAACTGGGCCACCTACGAGCAGTACTGC.

This clonotype occurred many times. The chain links TRBV24-1 to TRBJ1-2; maybe TRBD1 (6 bases). The CDR3 sequence is 14 residues long. V dropped 4 bases and J dropped 0 bases, with 8 bases sitting between them. Germline V gene sequence: CDR1 KGHDR, CDR2 SFDVKD. The CDR3 spells CATSDRTANYGYTF. CDR3 sequence (DNA): TGTGCCACCAGTGACCGGACAGCTAACTATGGCTACACCTTC.

At least ten counts were recorded for this clonotype. The chain links TRBV28 to TRBJ1-1; TRBD1 matches 7 bases. Trimming removed 3 bases from V and 2 bases from J; junction bases left unmatched: 3. The CDR3 sequence is 14 residues long. Germline CDR1 reads MDHEN; CDR2 reads SYDVKM. The DNA for the CDR3 is TGTGCCAGCAGTTTTCGAGGGGGCAACACTGAAGCTTTCTTT. Protein: CASSFRGGNTEAFF.

This clonotype occurred many times. The chain joins TRBV24-1 to TRBJ1-2, with no clear D. V was trimmed by 2 bases and J by 8 bases, leaving 14 bases between them. The germline V gene encodes CDR1 KGHDR and CDR2 SFDVKD. The CDR3 extends over 14 amino acids. The CDR3 DNA reads TGTGCCACCAGTGATTCCGTGACACTCCGCGGCTACACCTTC. It is translated as CATSDSVTLRGYTF.

The CDR3 is CASSTGLAGDYEQYF. CDR3 nucleotides: TGCGCCAGCAGCACGGGACTAGCGGGAGACTACGAGCAGTACTTC. The gene calls are TRBV5-1 and TRBJ2-7; 14 nucleotides line up with TRBD2. V was pared by 4 bases and J by 3 bases, with 3 bases of the junction left unmatched. This CDR3 region has 15 residues. Germline CDR1 reads SGHRS; CDR2 reads YFSETQ.

The table lists this clonotype with many counts. The chain employs TRBV12-5 and TRBJ1-1; D remains unclear. V was trimmed by 3 bases and J by 3 bases, leaving 11 bases between them. CDR1 is LGHNT and CDR2 is FRNRAP in the germline V gene. CDR3 size: 14 residues. The CDR3 DNA reads TGTGCTAGTGGTTTCTCGGGAAGGGACACTGAAGCTTTCTTT. It is translated as CASGFSGRDTEAFF. Looking up the rest from reference TRBV12-5 and TRBJ1-1 gives the full variable domain: DARVTQTPRHKVTEMGQEVTMRCQPILGHNTVFWYRQTMMQGLELLAYFRNRAPLDDSGMPKDRFSAEMPDATLATLKIQPSEPRDSAVYFCASGFSGRDTEAFFGQGTRLTVV.

In nucleotides, the CDR3 is TGTGCCAGCAGCTTAGCAACAGGAGTTTCGGAGACCCAGTACTTC. Translated: CASSLATGVSETQYF. The chain recombines TRBV7-2 with TRBJ2-5, with a tentative D call TRBD1 (5 bases). Trimming stripped 0 bases from V and 5 bases from J, with 13 bases between. In germline, CDR1 is SGHTA, CDR2 FQGNSA. This CDR3 region has 15 residues.

Many counts were recorded for this clonotype. The chain links TRBV6-5 to TRBJ1-5, with D unclear. Trimming removed 0 bases at V and 7 bases at J, with 10 bases between. Germline V lookup: CDR1 MNHEY, CDR2 SVGAGI. This CDR3 contains 14 residues. The CDR3: CASSYSGGNQPQHF. The CDR3 nucleotides read TGTGCCAGCAGTTACTCCGGAGGTAACCAGCCCCAGCATTTT.

In this sample, this clonotype turned up a few times. This sequence joins TRBV27 and TRBJ1-2; 7 bases map to TRBD1. The CDR3 has 14 residues. Germline V gene lookup returns CDR1 MNHEY and CDR2 SMNVEV (reference sequence). J was trimmed by 8 bases and V by 5 bases; bases with no gene match: 11. The CDR3 nucleotides read TGTGCCAGCAGTCCGTTCCCAGGGGGAGGGGGCTACACCTTC. As protein: CASSPFPGGGGYTF.

The V gene is TRBV5-6, the J gene TRBJ2-7; D might be TRBD2 (6 bases). The V gene lost 4 bases and the J gene lost 3 bases, with 14 bases spanning the gap. The germline gives CDR1 SGHDT, CDR2 YYEEEE. The CDR3 has 14 amino acids. The CDR3 loop is CASSPGLTVYEQYF. The CDR3, as DNA: TGTGCCAGCAGCCCGGGACTGACAGTCTACGAGCAGTACTTC.

This sequence joins TRBV5-1 and TRBJ1-3, with 9 nucleotides matching TRBD1. The V and J ends lost 2 bases and 0 bases, in that order; junction bases with no gene match: 3. The germline CDR1 and CDR2 sequences are SGHRS and YFSETQ. The CDR3 sequence is 16 residues long. The CDR3 nucleotides read TGCGCCAGCAGCTTAACAGGGGGCGCCTCTGGAAACACCATATATTTT. Translated: CASSLTGGASGNTIYF.

The chain links TRBV11-2 to TRBJ2-7; 7 bases are a match to TRBD2. CDR3 length equals 14 residues. Germline CDR1 is SGHAT and CDR2 is FQNNGV. Trimming removed 1 base from V and 3 bases from J; junction bases left unmatched: 3. The CDR3 DNA is TGTGCCAGCAGCTTAGTCGGGACTAACTACGAGCAGTACTTC. This gives the protein CASSLVGTNYEQYF. Full variable domain (rest looked up from reference TRBV11-2 and TRBJ2-7): EAGVAQSPRYKIIEKRQSVAFWCNPISGHATLYWYQQILGQGPKLLIQFQNNGVVDDSQLPKDRFSAERLKGVDSTLKIQPAKLEDSAVYLCASSLVGTNYEQYFGPGTRLTVT.

This clonotype was recorded many times. The rearrangement uses TRBV2 and TRBJ2-7; TRBD1 might be the D (6 bases). CDR1 is SNHLY and CDR2 is FYNNEI in the germline V gene. Trimming cost V 6 bases and J 6 bases, with 12 bases left between them. The CDR3 is made up of 12 amino acids. The DNA for the CDR3 is TGTGCCAGCAGACCCACAGGGATCGAGCAGTACTTC. Translation gives CASRPTGIEQYF. The whole variable domain, filled in from reference TRBV2 and TRBJ2-7, reads EPEVTQTPSHQVTQMGQEVILRCVPISNHLYFYWYRQILGQKVEFLVSFYNNEISEKSEIFDDQFSVERPDGSNFTLKIRSTKLEDSAMYFCASRPTGIEQYFGPGTRLTVT.

This clonotype has at least ten counts. The V gene is TRBV11-2, the J gene TRBJ1-2; no clear D. The CDR3 is made up of 15 amino acids. V was cut by 0 bases and J by 6 bases, with 14 bases left in between. CDR1 and CDR2 from the germline V gene are SGHAT and FQNNGV. The CDR3 spells CASSLESASGHGYTF. The DNA for the CDR3 is TGTGCCAGCAGCTTAGAATCCGCGAGCGGGCATGGCTACACCTTC.

As concerns this clonotype: Compared with germline, one end of the junction differs, possibly owing to a read error. This chain joins TRBV18 and TRBJ2-7; no clear D gene. Germline CDR1 and CDR2: KGHSH and LQKENI. The CDR3 has 11 residues. In DNA form, the CDR3 reads TGTGCCAGCTCACCGAACGACGGAATGGCATTC. Translated: CASSPNDGMAF.

This sequence joins TRBV20-1 and TRBJ1-6; 7 bases fit TRBD1. CDR3 length: 14 amino acids. The V and J ends lost 7 bases and 4 bases, in that order; junction bases with no gene match: 7. Germline CDR1 DFQATT, CDR2 SNEGSKA (reference sequence). The CDR3, as DNA: TGCAGTGTGCCAGGGGGAGGTTATAATTCACCCCTCCACTTT. This gives the protein CSVPGGGYNSPLHF.

V gene TRBV18 combines with J gene TRBJ2-5; D is unresolved. Trimming shortened V by 2 bases and J by 5 bases, and 6 bases separated the two germline ends. Germline loops: CDR1 KGHSH, CDR2 LQKENI. There are 12 residues in the CDR3. The chain's CDR3 is CASSPGLETQYF. CDR3 in DNA: TGTGCCAGCTCACCAGGGCTCGAGACCCAGTACTTC.

This clonotype was counted only a few times. The gene calls are TRBV7-9 and TRBJ2-2; D not resolved. CDR1 and CDR2 (germline): SEHNR, FQNEAQ (reference sequence). The ends were cut back, 5 bases at V and 7 bases at J, with 8 bases in the middle. The CDR3 has 12 amino acids. The CDR3 DNA follows: TGTGCCAGCAGCGAGATGAACGGGGAGCTGTTTTTT. Amino acids: CASSEMNGELFF.

The chain uses TRBV20-1 and TRBJ2-7; D not certain. The germline V and J ends were trimmed by 6 bases and 1 base, with 10 bases remaining between them. Germline V gives CDR1 DFQATT, CDR2 SNEGSKA (reference sequence). The CDR3 consists of 12 residues. In DNA, the CDR3 is TGCAGTGCCCACCGGGCGTCCTACGAGCAGTACTTC. Protein product: CSAHRASYEQYF.

This clonotype was observed many times. The chain carries TRBV20-1 and TRBJ1-3; D gene ambiguous. V lost 1 base, J lost 5 bases, and 9 bases lay in between. CDR3 length: 13 residues. Germline assignment: CDR1 DFQATT and CDR2 SNEGSKA (reference sequence). CDR3 protein: CSARGRIRNTIYF. The CDR3 nucleotides are TGCAGTGCTAGAGGACGGATCAGAAACACCATATATTTT.

The chain combines TRBV20-1 with TRBJ2-7; 9 bases agree with TRBD1. The CDR3 has 16 residues. Trimming cost V 3 bases and J 5 bases; bases outside gene matches: 14. Germline CDR1 and CDR2: DFQATT and SNEGSKA (reference sequence). CDR3 region: CSARARDRALFDEQYF. CDR3 coding DNA: TGCAGTGCTAGGGCCCGGGACAGGGCTCTTTTTGACGAGCAGTACTTC.

This clonotype has just a few counts. The rearrangement links TRBV10-3 to TRBJ2-7, with 7 bases lining up with TRBD1. With V trimmed by 6 bases and J by 2 bases, 7 bases remained unmatched. The CDR3 is made up of 14 amino acids. Per the germline V gene, CDR1 is ENHRY and CDR2 is SYGVKD. In nucleotides, the CDR3 is TGTGCCATCAGGACTCGGGACAGTCCCTACGAGCAGTACTTC. Translated, it gives CAIRTRDSPYEQYF.

In this sample, this clonotype turned up many times. V is TRBV27 and J is TRBJ2-5; TRBD2 matches at 8 bases. Germline V gene data show CDR1 as MNHEY and CDR2 as SMNVEV (reference sequence). The CDR3 contains 14 residues. V lost 5 bases to trimming and J lost 4 bases; unmatched junction nucleotides: 6. CDR3 nucleotide sequence: TGTGCCAGCAGTCCGGGAGGGATCGGAGAGACCCAGTACTTC. Residues: CASSPGGIGETQYF.

V usage is TRBV15 and J usage is TRBJ2-1; 16 nucleotides match TRBD2. The germline V gene has CDR1 LNHNV and CDR2 YYDKDF (reference sequence). The CDR3 has 17 residues. J gave up 7 bases and V 3 bases, and 6 bases lay outside the gene matches. CDR3 sequence (DNA): TGTGCCACCAGCAGGACTCCGGGACTAGCGGGAGGGAATGAGCAGTTCTTC. The encoded protein is CATSRTPGLAGGNEQFF. The full variable domain, its missing parts supplied by reference TRBV15 and TRBJ2-1, is DAMVIQNPRYQVTQFGKPVTLSCSQTLNHNVMYWYQQKSSQAPKLLFHYYDKDFNNEADTPDNFQSRRPNTSFCFLDIRSPGLGDTAMYLCATSRTPGLAGGNEQFFGPGTRLTVL.